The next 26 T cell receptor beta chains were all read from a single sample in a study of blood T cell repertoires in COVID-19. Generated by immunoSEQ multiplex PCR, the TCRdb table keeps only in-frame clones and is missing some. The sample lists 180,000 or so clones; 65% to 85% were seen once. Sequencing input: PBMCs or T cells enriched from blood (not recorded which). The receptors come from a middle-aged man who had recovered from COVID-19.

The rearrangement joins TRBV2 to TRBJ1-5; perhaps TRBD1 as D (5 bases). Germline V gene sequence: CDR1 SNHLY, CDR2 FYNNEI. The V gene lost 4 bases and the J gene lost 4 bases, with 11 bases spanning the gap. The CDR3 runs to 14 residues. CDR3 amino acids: CASSAGFRNQPQHF. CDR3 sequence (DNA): TGTGCCAGCAGTGCAGGGTTTCGGAATCAGCCCCAGCATTTT.

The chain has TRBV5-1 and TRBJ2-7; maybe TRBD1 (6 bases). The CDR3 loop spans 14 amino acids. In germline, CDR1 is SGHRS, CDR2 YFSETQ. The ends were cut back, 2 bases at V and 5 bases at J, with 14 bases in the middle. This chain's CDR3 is CASSFLSDSNEQYF. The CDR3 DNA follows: TGCGCCAGCAGCTTCCTCTCGGACAGTAACGAGCAGTACTTC.

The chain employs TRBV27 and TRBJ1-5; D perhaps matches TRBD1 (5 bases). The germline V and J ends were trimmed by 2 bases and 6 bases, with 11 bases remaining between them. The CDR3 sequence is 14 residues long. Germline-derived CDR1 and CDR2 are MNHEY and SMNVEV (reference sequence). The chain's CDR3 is CASSLRGDGQPQHF. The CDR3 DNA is TGTGCCAGCAGTTTAAGGGGCGATGGTCAGCCCCAGCATTTT.

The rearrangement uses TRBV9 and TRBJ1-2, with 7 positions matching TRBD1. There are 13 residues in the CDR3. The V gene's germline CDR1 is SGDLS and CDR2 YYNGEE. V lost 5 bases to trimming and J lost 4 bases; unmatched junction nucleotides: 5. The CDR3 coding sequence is TGTGCCAGCAGTCAAGGGGGCAGCTATGGCTACACCTTC. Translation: CASSQGGSYGYTF.

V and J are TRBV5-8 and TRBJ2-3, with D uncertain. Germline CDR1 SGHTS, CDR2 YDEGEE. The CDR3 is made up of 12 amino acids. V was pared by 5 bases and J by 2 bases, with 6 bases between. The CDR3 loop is CASSLYTDTQYF. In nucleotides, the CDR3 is TGTGCCAGCAGTCTGTACACAGATACGCAGTATTTT.

In DNA, the CDR3 is TGTGCCAGCAGGGGGGCGGCCGATACGCAGTATTTT. Its translation is CASRGAADTQYF. The chain uses TRBV28 and TRBJ2-3; possible D gene TRBD1, 6 bases. The V gene's germline CDR1 is MDHEN and CDR2 SYDVKM. V was pared by 6 bases and J by 6 bases, with 10 bases between. The CDR3 extends over 12 amino acids. The whole variable domain, filled in from reference TRBV28 and TRBJ2-3, reads DVKVTQSSRYLVKRTGEKVFLECVQDMDHENMFWYRQDPGLGLRLIYFSYDVKMKEKGDIPEGYSVSREKKERFSLILESASTNQTSMYLCASRGAADTQYFGPGTRLTVL.

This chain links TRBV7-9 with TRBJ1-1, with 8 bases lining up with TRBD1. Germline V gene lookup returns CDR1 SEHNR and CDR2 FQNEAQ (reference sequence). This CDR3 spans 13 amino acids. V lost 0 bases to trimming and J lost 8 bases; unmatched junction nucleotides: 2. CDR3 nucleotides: TGTGCCAGCAGCTTAGCTACAGGGGGGGAAGCTTTCTTT. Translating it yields CASSLATGGEAFF.

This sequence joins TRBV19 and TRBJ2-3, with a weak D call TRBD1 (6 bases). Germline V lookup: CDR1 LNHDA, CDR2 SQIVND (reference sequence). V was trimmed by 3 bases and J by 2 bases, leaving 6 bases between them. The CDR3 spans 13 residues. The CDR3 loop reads CASSMGHTDTQYF. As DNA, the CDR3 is TGTGCCAGTAGTATGGGACACACAGATACGCAGTATTTT.

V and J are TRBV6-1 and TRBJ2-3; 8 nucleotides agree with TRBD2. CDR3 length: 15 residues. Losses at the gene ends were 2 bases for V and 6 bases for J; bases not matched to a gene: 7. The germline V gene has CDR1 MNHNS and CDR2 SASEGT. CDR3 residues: CASSETGGIFDTQYF. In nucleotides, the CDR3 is TGTGCCAGCAGTGAAACGGGGGGGATTTTCGATACGCAGTATTTT.

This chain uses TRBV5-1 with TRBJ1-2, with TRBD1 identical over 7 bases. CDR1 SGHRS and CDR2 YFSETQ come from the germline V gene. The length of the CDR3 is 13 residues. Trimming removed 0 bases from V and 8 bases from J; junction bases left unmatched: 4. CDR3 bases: TGCGCCAGCAGCTTGGAGGGGGCTGAAGGCTACACCTTC. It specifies CASSLEGAEGYTF.

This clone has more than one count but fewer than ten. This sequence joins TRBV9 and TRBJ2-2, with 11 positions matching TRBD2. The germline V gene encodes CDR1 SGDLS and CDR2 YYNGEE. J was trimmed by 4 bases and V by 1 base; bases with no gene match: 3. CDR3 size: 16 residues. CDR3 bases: TGTGCCAGCAGCGTACTCGGACTAGCGGGCACCGGGGAGCTGTTTTTT. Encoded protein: CASSVLGLAGTGELFF.

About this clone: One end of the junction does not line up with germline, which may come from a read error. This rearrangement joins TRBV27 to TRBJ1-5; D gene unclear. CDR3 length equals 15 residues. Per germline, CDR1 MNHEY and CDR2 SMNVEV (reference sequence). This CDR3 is CASSSGPGSNRPQHF. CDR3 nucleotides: TGTGCCAGCAGCAGTGGGCCTGGCTCTAATCGGCCCCAGCATTTT.

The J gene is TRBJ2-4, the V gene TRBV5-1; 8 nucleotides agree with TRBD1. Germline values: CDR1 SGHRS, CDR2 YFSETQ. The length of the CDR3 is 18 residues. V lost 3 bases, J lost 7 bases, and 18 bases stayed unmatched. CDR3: CASSSSPAFQGARNIQYF. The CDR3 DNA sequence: TGCGCCAGCAGCTCGAGTCCGGCATTTCAGGGGGCTAGGAACATTCAGTACTTC.

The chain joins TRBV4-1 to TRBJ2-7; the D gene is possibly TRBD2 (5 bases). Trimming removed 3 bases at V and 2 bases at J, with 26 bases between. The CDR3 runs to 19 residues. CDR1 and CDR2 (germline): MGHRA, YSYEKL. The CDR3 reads CASSHPLVEGWNTAYEQYF. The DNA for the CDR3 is TGCGCCAGCAGCCATCCTCTCGTCGAGGGCTGGAATACAGCCTACGAGCAGTACTTC.

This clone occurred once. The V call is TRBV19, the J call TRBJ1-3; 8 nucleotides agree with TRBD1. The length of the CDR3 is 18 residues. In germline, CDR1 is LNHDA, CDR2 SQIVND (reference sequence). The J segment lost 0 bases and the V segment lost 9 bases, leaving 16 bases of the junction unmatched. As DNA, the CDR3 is TGTGCCAGCCGAGAAGAGTACGGACAGGGACGCTCTGGAAACACCATATATTTT. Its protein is CASREEYGQGRSGNTIYF.

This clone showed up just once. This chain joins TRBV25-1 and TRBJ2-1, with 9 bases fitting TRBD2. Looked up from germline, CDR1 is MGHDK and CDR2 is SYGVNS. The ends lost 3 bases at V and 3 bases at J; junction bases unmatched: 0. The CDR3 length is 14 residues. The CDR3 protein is CASSETSGYNEQFF. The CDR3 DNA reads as TGTGCCAGCAGTGAGACTAGCGGCTACAATGAGCAGTTCTTC. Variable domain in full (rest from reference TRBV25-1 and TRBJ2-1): EADIYQTPRYLVIGTGKKITLECSQTMGHDKMYWYQQDPGMELHLIHYSYGVNSTEKGDLSSESTVSRIRTEHFPLTLESARPSHTSQYLCASSETSGYNEQFFGPGTRLTVL.

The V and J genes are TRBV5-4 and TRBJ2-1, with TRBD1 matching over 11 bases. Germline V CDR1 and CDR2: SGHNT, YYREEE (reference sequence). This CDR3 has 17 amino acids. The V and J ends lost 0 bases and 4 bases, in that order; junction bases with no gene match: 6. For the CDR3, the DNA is TGTGCCAGCAGCTTGGCCCAGGGACAGGGGGGTTACAATGAGCAGTTCTTC. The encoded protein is CASSLAQGQGGYNEQFF.

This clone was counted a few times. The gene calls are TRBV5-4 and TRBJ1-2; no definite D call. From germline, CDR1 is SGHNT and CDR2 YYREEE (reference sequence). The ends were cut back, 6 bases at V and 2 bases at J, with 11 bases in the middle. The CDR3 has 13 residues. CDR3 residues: CASTPSPNYGYTF. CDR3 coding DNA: TGTGCCAGCACCCCGAGCCCGAACTATGGCTACACCTTC.

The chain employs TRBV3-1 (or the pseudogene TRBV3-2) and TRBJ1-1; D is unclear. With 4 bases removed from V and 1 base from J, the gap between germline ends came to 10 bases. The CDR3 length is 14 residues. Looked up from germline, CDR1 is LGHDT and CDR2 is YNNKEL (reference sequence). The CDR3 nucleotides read TGTGCCAGCAGCCCTCTATCAGGGAACACTGAAGCTTTCTTT. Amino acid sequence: CASSPLSGNTEAFF.

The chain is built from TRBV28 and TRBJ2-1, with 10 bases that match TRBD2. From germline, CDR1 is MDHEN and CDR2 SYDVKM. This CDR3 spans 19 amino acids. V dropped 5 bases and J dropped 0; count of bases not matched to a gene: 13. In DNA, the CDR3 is TGTGCCAGCAGTGGGGCTAGCGGGGGACAAACGAGCTCCTACAATGAGCAGTTCTTC. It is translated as CASSGASGGQTSSYNEQFF.

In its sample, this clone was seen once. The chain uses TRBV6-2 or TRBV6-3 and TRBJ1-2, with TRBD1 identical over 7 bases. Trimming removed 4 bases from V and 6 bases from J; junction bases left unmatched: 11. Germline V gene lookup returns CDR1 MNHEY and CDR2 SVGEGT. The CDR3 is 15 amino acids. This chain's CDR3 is CASSSFDRVGDGYTF. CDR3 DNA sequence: TGTGCCAGCAGTTCCTTCGACAGGGTGGGAGATGGCTACACCTTC.

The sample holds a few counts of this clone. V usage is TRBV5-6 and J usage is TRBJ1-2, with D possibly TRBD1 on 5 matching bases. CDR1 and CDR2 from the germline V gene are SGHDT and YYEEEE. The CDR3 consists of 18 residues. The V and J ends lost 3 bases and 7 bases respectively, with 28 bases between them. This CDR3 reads CASSWGVRASNSGSGYTF. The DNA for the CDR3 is TGTGCCAGCAGCTGGGGGGTCCGGGCCTCGAACTCAGGCTCTGGCTACACCTTC.

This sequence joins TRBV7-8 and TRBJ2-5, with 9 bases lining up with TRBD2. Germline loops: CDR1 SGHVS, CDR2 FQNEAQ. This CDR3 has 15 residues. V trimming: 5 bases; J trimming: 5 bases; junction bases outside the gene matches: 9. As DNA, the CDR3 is TGTGCCAGCAGCCTGGGGCGGGGGGGCCTCGAGACCCAGTACTTC. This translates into CASSLGRGGLETQYF.

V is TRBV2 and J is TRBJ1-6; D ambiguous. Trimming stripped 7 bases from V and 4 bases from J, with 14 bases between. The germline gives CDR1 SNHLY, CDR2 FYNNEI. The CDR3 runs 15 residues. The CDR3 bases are TGTGCCAGCACTGTTTCTCTTCAGTATAATTCACCCCTCCACTTT. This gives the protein CASTVSLQYNSPLHF. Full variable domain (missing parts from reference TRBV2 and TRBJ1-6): EPEVTQTPSHQVTQMGQEVILRCVPISNHLYFYWYRQILGQKVEFLVSFYNNEISEKSEIFDDQFSVERPDGSNFTLKIRSTKLEDSAMYFCASTVSLQYNSPLHFGNGTRLTVT.

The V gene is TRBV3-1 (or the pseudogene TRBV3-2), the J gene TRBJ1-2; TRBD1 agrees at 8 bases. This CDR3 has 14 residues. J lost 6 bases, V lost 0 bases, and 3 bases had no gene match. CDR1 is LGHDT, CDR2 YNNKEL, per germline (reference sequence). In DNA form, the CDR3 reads TGTGCCAGCAGCCAAGACAGGGGGCGAGATGGCTACACCTTC. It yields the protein CASSQDRGRDGYTF.

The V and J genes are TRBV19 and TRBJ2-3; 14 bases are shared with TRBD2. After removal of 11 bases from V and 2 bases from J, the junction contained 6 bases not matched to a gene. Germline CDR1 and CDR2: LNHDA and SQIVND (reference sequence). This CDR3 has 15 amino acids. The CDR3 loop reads CAAGTSGSPTDTQYF. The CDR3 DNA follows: TGTGCCGCAGGGACTAGCGGGAGTCCCACAGATACGCAGTATTTT.